The entry below describes one TCR beta chain. The antigen this receptor binds is unknown. Per-base quality was not reported, and no clone a single base away is much larger than it. The sample comes from a study of blood T cell repertoires in COVID-19 (dated by TCRdb to 2018 to 2020). Turning to the overall study: Samples covering the acute and convalescent phases of COVID-19 were provided by collaborators in the United States, Italy and Spain. Where available, HLA class I and class II types were taken from metadata supplied by the sample provider and were not determined by assay-based typing. Samples were obtained from the ongoing ImmuneRACE study (first 160 participants) and from over 1,000 subjects provided by 6 global collaborators. Subjects who had been exposed to COVID-19, were actively infected with it, or had recovered from it provided the deeply sampled blood TCRbeta repertoires that made up the dataset. The prospective study material was composed of cDNA or gDNA derived from T cells, B-cell-depleted T cells, or PBMCs. A de-identified subject ID, COVID-19 status, age in years and sex were almost always included in the sample metadata. The repertoires were released in a freely available public database meant as a resource for research on the immune response to SARS-CoV-2. What the study reported, not specific to this receptor: The quantity of clinical and demographic metadata differed by source and by participant and was supplied without curation.

The immunoSEQ Assay, a bias-controlled multiplex PCR, was used to amplify TCRbeta CDR3 regions from genomic DNA. The source study handled its data this way. The number of nucleated cells in each sample was estimated by amplification of reference gene primers within the assay. To quantify the absolute abundance of each unique TCRbeta CDR3 rearrangement, sequence reads were collapsed and filtered. For each sample, productive Simpson clonality was calculated as the square root of Simpson's diversity index across productive rearrangements. TCRdb took this table from immuneACCESS and kept in-frame rearrangements with V and J called. Such tables lack part of the clones; where checked against another copy, unresolved V genes explain under half of the gap, and the rest is unexplained. V and J calls and clone size are copied from that table; D and trimming were computed from the DNA. The sample profile shows hundreds of thousands of clones; just under 90% of them were found once. The top ten constitute roughly 9.4% of the sample.

Enrolling through a virtual design, the prospective study's participants ranged in age from roughly 18 to 95 years and lived across about two dozen United States geographic areas. In the prospective study, cohorts were assigned on the basis of participant-reported clinical history obtained from a screening survey and a study questionnaire. Recovered participants in ImmuneRACE Cohort 3 were defined as having two consecutive negative NP/OP PCR tests, clearance from a healthcare professional, or resolution of symptoms. In the prospective study, mobile phlebotomists collected whole blood, serum and a nasopharyngeal or oropharyngeal swab from each participant. Prospective study participants could optionally give additional blood draws and questionnaires over an approximately 2-month period. Blood samples from the prospective study were shipped frozen or at room temperature prior to DNA extraction. The V and J ends are trimmed by 1 base and 4 bases, leaving 5 bases between them. CDR1 and CDR2 are drawn from the germline V gene (reference sequence): LGHDT, YNNKEL. Measured from the cysteine to the phenylalanine, the CDR3 is 14 residues long. CDR3 DNA only is kept here, 42 bases in frame from base 1.

The TCR was taken from a woman in her forties or fifties who had recovered from COVID-19. The chain joins TRBV3-1 (or the pseudogene TRBV3-2) to TRBJ1-6, with the identity of the D gene unclear. The sequenced sample consisted of PBMCs or T cells enriched from blood (not recorded which). CDR3 loop: CASSQVRYNSPLHF. The DNA sequence is as follows: TGTGCCAGCAGCCAAGTTCGGTATAATTCACCCCTCCACTTT.